A selection of T cell receptor beta chains follows, all from one sample in a study of naive and memory T cell subsets. MiXCR, applied by TCRdb to the UMI-ligation and nested PCR reads, yields one record per CDR3 protein. The sample contains 8,500 to 10,000 distinct CDR3 sequences, about 6% of which appear only once. The specimen was CD4+ TEMRA cells from blood. The source is a human donor in good health. Each CDR3 is given with its conserved first and last residue. A D gene is named only where the DNA matches it firmly. Expanded clones are given a class, and other clones once, few, many or no size at all.

CDR3aa	CDR3nt	len	d_gene	v_gene	j_gene	abundance
CASSLVPTGQETQYF	TGTGCCAGCAGTTTGGTTCCCACGGGGCAAGAGACCCAGTACTTC	15	.	TRBV12-3/TRBV12-4	TRBJ2-5	many
CSVEVGGNTEAFF	TGCAGCGTTGAAGTAGGGGGGAACACTGAAGCTTTCTTT	13	.	TRBV29-1	TRBJ1-1	many
CASSQAHGTDTGELFF	TGTGCCAGCAGCCAAGCTCATGGCACCGACACCGGGGAGCTGTTTTTT	16	.	TRBV7-9	TRBJ2-2	few
CASSPSGRYEQYF	TGTGCCAGCAGTCCTAGCGGGAGGTACGAGCAGTACTTC	13	TRBD2	TRBV12-3/TRBV12-4	TRBJ2-7	many
CASSLGRSSTDTQYF	TGTGCCAGCAGCTTGGGACGTTCTAGCACAGATACGCAGTATTTT	15	.	TRBV7-9	TRBJ2-3	many
CASSLYPTGDNYGYTF	TGTGCCAGCAGCTTATACCCGACAGGAGATAACTATGGCTACACCTTC	16	.	TRBV7-9	TRBJ1-2	.
CASSLNPTGTKPTIYF	TGTGCCAGCAGCCTAAATCCGACAGGGACGAAACCCACCATATATTTT	16	TRBD1	TRBV13	TRBJ1-3	many
CSSRDGTAGQANYGYTF	TGTTCCAGCAGGGATGGAACCGCAGGGCAAGCTAACTATGGCTACACCTTC	17	.	TRBV28	TRBJ1-2	.
CASTRGTTEAFF	TGTGCCAGTACTAGGGGAACCACTGAAGCTTTCTTT	12	.	TRBV5-6	TRBJ1-1	many
CSAQIIGLAGVSYEQYF	TGCAGCGCCCAAATCATTGGACTAGCGGGAGTATCCTACGAGCAGTACTTC	17	TRBD2	TRBV29-1	TRBJ2-7	many
CASSVLAGTYEQYF	TGTGCCAGCAGCGTATTAGCGGGAACCTACGAGCAGTACTTC	14	TRBD2	TRBV7-2	TRBJ2-7	many
CASSIRGATNEKLFF	TGTGCCAGTAGTATAAGAGGGGCAACTAATGAAAAACTGTTTTTT	15	.	TRBV19	TRBJ1-4	many
CASSFRTGSTDTQYF	TGTGCCAGCAGTTTTCGTACAGGGAGCACAGATACGCAGTATTTT	15	.	TRBV28	TRBJ2-3	many
CSARAEREGLSYEQYF	TGCAGTGCTAGAGCCGAGCGGGAGGGTCTATCCTACGAGCAGTACTTC	16	TRBD2	TRBV20-1	TRBJ2-7	many
CASSLSSYNSPLHF	TGTGCCAGCAGCTTAAGCTCCTATAATTCACCCCTCCACTTT	14	.	TRBV7-6	TRBJ1-6	many
CASSQGVQVGTQYF	TGCGCCAGCAGCCAAGGTGTACAGGTGGGGACCCAGTACTTC	14	.	TRBV4-3	TRBJ2-5	.
CASSSWTGGTGELFF	TGTGCCAGCTCCTCATGGACAGGGGGGACCGGGGAGCTGTTTTTT	15	TRBD1	TRBV28	TRBJ2-2	many
CASSPVGSPTTYNSPLHF	TGTGCCAGCAGCCCTGTGGGGTCCCCTACAACCTATAATTCACCCCTCCACTTT	18	.	TRBV7-9	TRBJ1-6	many
CASSLQGTNYGYTF	TGTGCCAGCAGCTTACAGGGAACCAACTATGGCTACACCTTC	14	.	TRBV5-6	TRBJ1-2	large
CSASIDGRGDTQYF	TGCAGTGCTAGTATAGATGGGAGGGGAGATACGCAGTATTTT	14	TRBD2	TRBV20-1	TRBJ2-3	many
CASSGGLTSYNEQFF	TGTGCCAGCAGCGGAGGACTGACCTCCTACAATGAGCAGTTCTTC	15	.	TRBV7-7	TRBJ2-1	many
CASRGDRIYEQYF	TGTGCCAGCAGGGGGGACAGGATCTACGAGCAGTACTTC	13	TRBD1	TRBV2	TRBJ2-7	.
CSVGKGNVNTEAFF	TGCAGCGTCGGAAAGGGGAACGTGAACACTGAAGCTTTCTTT	14	.	TRBV29-1	TRBJ1-1	many
CASSPRRQVTDTQYF	TGCGCCAGCAGCCCCCGGAGACAGGTTACAGATACGCAGTATTTT	15	.	TRBV4-1	TRBJ2-3	few
CSVSQRQTNYGYTF	TGCAGCGTTTCCCAACGACAGACTAACTATGGCTACACCTTC	14	.	TRBV29-1	TRBJ1-2	few
CASRIGGGSSGHEQYF	TGTGCCAGCAGAATCGGAGGCGGGAGCAGTGGCCACGAGCAGTACTTC	16	TRBD2	TRBV7-2	TRBJ2-7	few
CASSLRDRLYGYTF	TGTGCCAGCAGCTTACGAGACAGGCTCTATGGCTACACCTTC	14	.	TRBV7-8	TRBJ1-2	many
CASSTGLADSTDTQYF	TGTGCCAGCAGCACGGGACTAGCGGATTCCACAGATACGCAGTATTTT	16	TRBD2	TRBV4-2	TRBJ2-3	many
CASSKGQTNTGELFF	TGCGCCAGCAGTAAGGGACAGACGAACACCGGGGAGCTGTTTTTT	15	TRBD1	TRBV5-1	TRBJ2-2	.
CSARAGTRGYNEQFF	TGCAGTGCTAGAGCGGGGACTAGAGGATACAATGAGCAGTTCTTC	15	TRBD2	TRBV20-1	TRBJ2-1	.
CASSRERAQGRRNQPQHF	TGTGCCAGCTCACGCGAAAGAGCACAGGGGAGGCGCAATCAGCCCCAGCATTTT	18	TRBD1	TRBV18	TRBJ1-5	few
CASSLGSGISYEQYF	TGTGCCAGCAGCTTAGGCAGCGGGATAAGCTACGAGCAGTACTTC	15	TRBD2	TRBV5-6	TRBJ2-7	many
CASSLGVNQPQHF	TGTGCCAGTAGTCTGGGGGTCAATCAGCCCCAGCATTTT	13	.	TRBV19	TRBJ1-5	many
CASSPKDRAYEQYF	TGTGCCAGCTCCCCGAAGGACAGAGCCTACGAGCAGTACTTC	14	.	TRBV18	TRBJ2-7	many
CSASSGGGLGYEQYF	TGCAGTGCTTCGAGCGGGGGGGGTTTGGGGTACGAGCAGTACTTC	15	TRBD2	TRBV20-1	TRBJ2-7	.
CASSSGDLPNEQFF	TGCGCCAGCAGCTCGGGGGACTTGCCCAATGAGCAGTTCTTC	14	.	TRBV5-1	TRBJ2-1	many
CASSHYRTGTAAFF	TGTGCCAGCAGTCATTATAGGACAGGGACGGCAGCTTTCTTT	14	TRBD1	TRBV11-3	TRBJ1-1	few
CASSPNSATNEKLFF	TGTGCCAGCAGTCCTAATTCTGCAACTAATGAAAAACTGTTTTTT	15	.	TRBV7-6	TRBJ1-4	.
CASSLEDARYNEQFF	TGTGCCAGCAGCTTAGAGGACGCGCGGTACAATGAGCAGTTCTTC	15	.	TRBV7-8	TRBJ2-1	few
CASSLGRIASGANVLTF	TGTGCCAGCAGCTTGGGCAGGATTGCCTCTGGGGCCAACGTCCTGACTTTC	17	.	TRBV7-2	TRBJ2-6	many
CASSLVAGLPDNEQFF	TGCGCCAGCAGCTTGGTGGCGGGACTACCAGACAATGAGCAGTTCTTC	16	TRBD2	TRBV5-1	TRBJ2-1	many